These 14 T cell receptor beta chains were sequenced from one sample in a study of cytomegalovirus exposure and HLA in healthy donors. The PCR ran on 60 Vbeta and 13 Jbeta primers. This table comes from immunoSEQ multiplex PCR, and its TCRdb copy is limited to in-frame clones, with some not included. The profile covers about 180,000 clones, with 77% appearing a single time and 1.4% taken by the ten largest. Sequenced sample: PBMCs. All receptors derive from a young man in good health and CMV-seronegative.

This clone occurred a few times. J is TRBJ1-5 and V is TRBV27; TRBD1 is a possible D gene (5 bases). Germline CDR1 MNHEY, CDR2 SMNVEV (reference sequence). This CDR3 has 16 residues. V was pared by 6 bases and J by 0 bases, with 15 bases between. The DNA of the CDR3 is TGTGCCAGCAGCCTCGGGGGGGGGTATAGCAATCAGCCCCAGCATTTT. Translating it yields CASSLGGGYSNQPQHF.

The chain recombines TRBV11-2 with TRBJ2-1; the match to TRBD1 covers 9 bases. Germline loops: CDR1 SGHAT, CDR2 FQNNGV. The V segment lost 5 bases and the J segment 1 base; nucleotides outside the gene matches: 12. The CDR3 runs to 18 residues. The DNA for the CDR3 is TGTGCCAGCAGCCCTCGGACAGGGGAGCTGGTTTCCTACAATGAGCAGTTCTTC. This codes for CASSPRTGELVSYNEQFF.

This clone was recorded only once. The chain uses TRBV5-1 and TRBJ1-1; the D is unclear. V lost 4 bases to trimming and J lost 0 bases, with 10 bases between them. The CDR3 extends over 14 amino acids. Germline V gene lookup returns CDR1 SGHRS and CDR2 YFSETQ. The CDR3 spells CASSARQVNTEAFF. The CDR3 bases are TGCGCCAGCAGCGCCCGACAAGTGAACACTGAAGCTTTCTTT.

This clone was seen just once. The CDR3 reads CASSDRQGLYNEQFF. As DNA, the CDR3 is TGTGCCAGCAGTGACAGACAGGGGTTGTACAATGAGCAGTTCTTC. The V and J genes are TRBV25-1 and TRBJ2-1; 8 bases match TRBD1. The CDR3 extends over 15 amino acids. Per the germline V gene, CDR1 is MGHDK and CDR2 is SYGVNS. J gave up 4 bases and V 3 bases, and 5 bases lay outside the gene matches.

V is TRBV18 and J is TRBJ1-4; TRBD1 matches 7 bases. This CDR3 is 14 amino acids long. Germline CDR1 is KGHSH and CDR2 is LQKENI. The trim removed 4 bases at V and 4 bases at J, leaving 3 bases unmatched. CDR3 region: CASSRGQLNEKLFF. The CDR3 DNA follows: TGTGCCAGCTCACGGGGACAGCTTAATGAAAAACTGTTTTTT.

The V gene is TRBV10-3, the J gene TRBJ2-3; no firm D call. Per the germline V gene, CDR1 is ENHRY and CDR2 is SYGVKD. The V and J ends lost 0 bases and 5 bases respectively, with 9 bases between them. The CDR3 sequence is 14 residues long. Here the CDR3 reads CAISESVTRDTQYF. DNA of the CDR3: TGTGCCATCAGTGAGTCGGTAACTCGAGATACGCAGTATTTT.

The rearrangement uses TRBV19 and TRBJ1-2; the match to TRBD1 covers 10 bases. Germline CDR1 is LNHDA and CDR2 is SQIVND (reference sequence). The CDR3 has 14 amino acids. The ends lost 5 bases at V and 4 bases at J; junction bases unmatched: 4. CDR3 sequence: CASSPGQGSYGYTF. In DNA form, the CDR3 reads TGTGCCAGTAGTCCGGGACAGGGGTCCTATGGCTACACCTTC.

The CDR3 nucleotides are TGTGCCAGCAGTTCCTATACTAGCGGGAGAGTTGGCAAAAACATTCAGTACTTC. This codes for CASSSYTSGRVGKNIQYF. The chain employs TRBV6-9 and TRBJ2-4, with 11 positions matching TRBD2. CDR1 is MNHGY, CDR2 SVAAGI, per germline. The CDR3 has 18 residues. The V segment lost 4 bases and the J segment 3 bases; nucleotides outside the gene matches: 11.

This clone was picked up a small number of times. This sequence joins TRBV29-1 and TRBJ2-1, with D possibly matching TRBD2 (6 bases). V lost 4 bases and J lost 12, with 22 bases in between. This CDR3 comprises 14 residues. In germline, CDR1 is SQVTM, CDR2 ANQGSEA. This chain's CDR3 is CSVVFQVAVAGQFF. CDR3 DNA: TGCAGCGTTGTTTTTCAAGTAGCGGTCGCGGGGCAGTTCTTC.

The chain combines TRBV5-6 with TRBJ2-1; a weak D match, TRBD2 (5 bases). Germline V gene data show CDR1 as SGHDT and CDR2 as YYEEEE. Trimming removed 3 bases from V and 10 bases from J, with 17 bases in between. The CDR3 loop spans 14 amino acids. CDR3 sequence reads: CASSSDGVHPEQFF. The CDR3 DNA follows: TGTGCCAGCAGCTCGGACGGGGTGCACCCGGAGCAGTTCTTC.

This chain links TRBV27 with TRBJ2-7, with 8 bases identical to TRBD1. Germline V gene data show CDR1 as MNHEY and CDR2 as SMNVEV (reference sequence). The V gene end was trimmed by 4 bases and the J gene end by 4 bases; junction bases not matched to a gene: 6. The CDR3 runs to 14 residues. The CDR3 sequence is CASSSDRGRYEQYF. The CDR3 DNA follows: TGTGCCAGCAGTTCTGACAGGGGAAGGTACGAGCAGTACTTC.

The chain uses TRBV27 and TRBJ2-1, with 8 bases matching TRBD2. Trimming cost V 7 bases and J 8 bases; bases outside gene matches: 7. The germline V gene encodes CDR1 MNHEY and CDR2 SMNVEV (reference sequence). This CDR3 has 13 residues. The CDR3 bases are TGTGCCAGCACGTATAGCGGGAATGATGAGCAGTTCTTC. As protein: CASTYSGNDEQFF.

The chain couples TRBV5-1 to TRBJ1-1, with D perhaps TRBD1 (6 bases). The CDR3 has 14 amino acids. Trimming pared 2 bases from V and 2 bases from J, leaving 10 bases between. From germline, CDR1 is SGHRS and CDR2 YFSETQ. CDR3 sequence reads: CASSLTQGNTEAFF. CDR3 in DNA: TGCGCCAGCAGCTTAACACAGGGTAACACTGAAGCTTTCTTT.

The chain carries TRBV25-1 and TRBJ1-4, with 8 positions matching TRBD1. The CDR3 has 16 residues. Germline assignment: CDR1 MGHDK and CDR2 SYGVNS. J gave up 11 bases and V 2 bases, and 13 bases lay outside the gene matches. In DNA, the CDR3 is TGTGCCAGCAGTGAAAACAGGGGGGGAGGGATCCGGAAACTGTTTTTT. This encodes CASSENRGGGIRKLFF.